The T cell receptor (beta chain) under discussion was sequenced for a study of T cell responses to AZD1222 COVID-19 vaccine. CDR1 is LNHDA, CDR2 SQIVND, per germline (reference sequence). The CDR3 totals 15 residues. Deletions cut 5 bases from V and 1 base from J, with 12 bases between. Sequencing was performed with immunoSEQ multiplex PCR; in TCRdb, only in-frame clones are kept and a portion is missing. The table records 150,000 to 200,000 clones, about nine tenths of them present only once. V is TRBV19 and J is TRBJ1-3; D uncertain. The clonotype comes from an adult in good health. Sequenced here: peripheral blood, sampled on day 0 of MenACWY control vaccination. Here the CDR3 reads CASSFYRGSGNTIYF. CDR3 sequence (DNA): TGTGCCAGTAGTTTTTACCGGGGATCTGGAAACACCATATATTTT. Filled out from reference TRBV19 and TRBJ1-3, the complete variable domain reads DGGITQSPKYLFRKEGQNVTLSCEQNLNHDAMYWYRQDPGQGLRLIYYSQIVNDFQKGDIAEGYSVSREKKESFPLTVTSAQKNPTAFYLCASSFYRGSGNTIYFGEGSWLTVV.